The text below deals with one T cell receptor (beta chain). Its recognized antigen is unknown. The input lacks base qualities; no much larger clone sits a single base away. These data are taken from a study of T cell repertoires in cytomegalovirus infection (dated by TCRdb to the late 2010s). In the study overall: Because public TCR beta signatures pointed to carriage of CMV infection together with the matching HLA type, the HLA type of each donor mattered for the analysis.

The CDR3 numbers 15 residues from cysteine through phenylalanine. The read is trimmed to its CDR3 DNA, 45 bases read in frame from base 1. CDR1 and CDR2, looked up from the germline V gene, are ENHRY and SYGVKD. At the junction V is shortened by 7 bases and J by 3 bases, with 16 bases in between. General conclusions and limits of the study: Carriers of CMV infection plus the relevant HLA type were discriminated by the cumulative frequency of public TCR beta family members in the study cohort and in an independent approximately 340-donor cohort. The ex vivo response was dominated by HLA-C-restricted CMV-specific TCR beta clonotypes, which also provided the single most frequent clonotype in two of eight donors.

The run used an Illumina HiSeq 1500. TCRdb applied fastp at Q25 and MiXCR to the public reads, then kept only in-frame beta chains. Rows with a matching CDR3 protein are joined into one entry that keeps the most common DNA and genes. The sample includes 400,000 or so distinct CDR3 sequences, with 15% to 20% observed a single time. The ten largest make up 8.5% to 10% of the sample. This TCR was recovered from a human donor in good health (CMV status not recorded). Some clones in this sample may be carry-over from other donors' samples. The specimen sequenced was PBMCs. In this chain, TRBV10-3 is recombined with TRBJ1-5; 5 matching bases give a weak D call of TRBD1. The CDR3: CAIKPPGGDNQPQHF. Read as DNA, the sequence is TGTGCCATCAAGCCGCCTGGAGGGGACAATCAGCCCCAGCATTTT.